What follows are 10 T cell receptor beta chains derived from one specimen sequenced in a study of blood T cell repertoires in COVID-19. The data were produced by immunoSEQ multiplex PCR, yet TCRdb's version contains in-frame clones alone and is incomplete. The sample carries roughly 410,000 clones, around nine tenths recorded once. Sequencing was carried out using peripheral blood. The receptors here all came from a woman in her thirties or forties with COVID-19, enrolled during active disease.

This clone appeared once. The chain links TRBV7-9 to TRBJ2-5; 7 nucleotides match TRBD1. Trimming cost V 6 bases and J 2 bases; bases outside gene matches: 9. Germline CDR1 and CDR2: SEHNR and FQNEAQ (reference sequence). The length of the CDR3 is 15 residues. The chain's CDR3 is CASREENRGQETQYF. CDR3 bases: TGTGCCAGCAGAGAGGAGAACAGGGGACAAGAGACCCAGTACTTC.

The chain combines TRBV14 with TRBJ1-1; no reliable D call. CDR1 and CDR2 (germline): SGHDN, FVKESK. Trimming removed 1 base from V and 10 bases from J, with 10 bases in between. The CDR3 has 12 residues. The CDR3 region is CASSQVSDSAFF. The CDR3 coding sequence is TGTGCCAGCAGCCAAGTTTCTGACTCAGCTTTCTTT.

This clone was seen only once. The chain employs TRBV7-9 and TRBJ2-3; D possibly corresponds to TRBD2 (6 bases). From germline, CDR1 is SEHNR and CDR2 FQNEAQ (reference sequence). There are 14 residues in the CDR3. V gave up 4 bases and J gave up 5 bases, with 13 bases separating them. The CDR3 loop is CASSSRGTQDTQYF. CDR3 nucleotides: TGTGCCAGCAGCTCACGGGGGACTCAAGATACGCAGTATTTT.

This clone was detected once. This chain joins TRBV7-2 and TRBJ1-6; D is unclear. Germline V gene lookup returns CDR1 SGHTA and CDR2 FQGNSA. The V and J ends lost 0 bases and 8 bases respectively, with 8 bases between them. The CDR3 extends over 14 amino acids. The CDR3 DNA follows: TGTGCCAGCAGCTTAGCCCCTATTGATTCACCCCTCCACTTT. Encoded protein: CASSLAPIDSPLHF.

The V and J genes are TRBV28 and TRBJ2-4; TRBD1 agrees at 7 bases. J gave up 0 bases and V 4 bases, and 6 bases lay outside the gene matches. This CDR3 contains 16 residues. Germline CDR1 reads MDHEN; CDR2 reads SYDVKM. The CDR3 DNA reads as TGTGCCAGCAGTTCGGGGACAGAGCTAGCCAAAAACATTCAGTACTTC. Its protein is CASSSGTELAKNIQYF.

The chain joins TRBV11-2 to TRBJ1-1, with unresolved D. V was cut by 5 bases and J by 1 base, with 14 bases left in between. The CDR3 covers 15 residues. Germline V lookup: CDR1 SGHAT, CDR2 FQNNGV. CDR3 bases: TGTGCCAGCAGCCCGGGGTATAAGGCGAACACTGAAGCTTTCTTT. This codes for CASSPGYKANTEAFF.

The chain recombines TRBV7-9 with TRBJ1-4; D is uncertain. The CDR3 covers 16 residues. Germline CDR1 is SEHNR and CDR2 is FQNEAQ (reference sequence). Trimming shortened V by 1 base and J by 0 bases, and 9 bases separated the two germline ends. CDR3 residues: CASSLGETATNEKLFF. In DNA form, the CDR3 reads TGTGCCAGCAGCTTAGGGGAGACCGCAACTAATGAAAAACTGTTTTTT. The full variable domain, rest sourced from reference TRBV7-9 and TRBJ1-4, is DTGVSQNPRHKITKRGQNVTFRCDPISEHNRLYWYRQTLGQGPEFLTYFQNEAQLEKSRLLSDRFSAERPKGSFSTLEIQRTEQGDSAMYLCASSLGETATNEKLFFGSGTQLSVL.

This sequence joins TRBV28 and TRBJ1-6; D unclear. This CDR3 comprises 14 residues. Germline V gene data show CDR1 as MDHEN and CDR2 as SYDVKM. V lost 8 bases and J lost 5, with 13 bases in between. The CDR3 nucleotides read TGTGCCAGCTCCTTCGGAACTAATAATTCACCCCTCCACTTT. It codes for CASSFGTNNSPLHF.

The table lists this clone with a few counts. CDR3 DNA sequence: TGTGCCAGCAGCTTAGCTTCGGTACCCGGGGAGCTGTTTTTT. Encoded protein: CASSLASVPGELFF. The chain has TRBV7-9 and TRBJ2-2, with D hard to call. Trimming shortened V by 0 bases and J by 6 bases, and 8 bases separated the two germline ends. The germline gives CDR1 SEHNR, CDR2 FQNEAQ (reference sequence). The CDR3 extends over 14 amino acids.

V and J are TRBV5-1 and TRBJ1-2, with 11 positions matching TRBD1. The length of the CDR3 is 15 residues. Trimming at V came to 3 bases and at J to 4 bases, leaving 5 bases not matched to a gene. CDR1 is SGHRS, CDR2 YFSETQ, per germline. CDR3 protein: CASSSGTGGIYGYTF. Here the CDR3 DNA reads TGCGCCAGCAGCTCCGGGACAGGGGGAATCTATGGCTACACCTTC.